This T cell receptor (beta chain) was found in a study of blood T cell repertoires in COVID-19. Only in-frame clones appear in the TCRdb table, and some are missing; sequencing was by immunoSEQ multiplex PCR. In the table there are tens of thousands of clones, 89% of which are singletons. The V segment lost 2 bases and the J segment 1 base; nucleotides outside the gene matches: 1. This CDR3 comprises 15 residues. CDR1 is SGHNT and CDR2 is YENEEA in the germline V gene. The sequence was obtained from a woman aged 55-69 years with COVID-19, enrolled during active disease. Sequenced material: peripheral blood. The chain is built from TRBV11-3 and TRBJ2-3; 9 bases match TRBD2. CDR3 in amino acids: CASSLSSGGTDTQYF. In nucleotides, the CDR3 is TGTGCCAGCAGCTTATCTAGCGGGGGCACAGATACGCAGTATTTT.